This is a list of T cell receptor beta chains from one sample in a study of cytomegalovirus exposure and HLA in healthy donors. Clones were read by immunoSEQ multiplex PCR, and TCRdb kept only the in-frame ones, dropping some. The data hold about 93,000 clones, with about four fifths observed a single time. The sequenced sample was PBMCs. The receptor set was obtained from a woman between 40 and 50 years old in good health and CMV-seronegative. The conserved cysteine and the conserved F or W are not part of the CDR3 here.

V gene	J gene	CDR3 protein
TRBV5-6	TRBJ2-7	ASSSPTRTRTYEQY
TRBV5-4	TRBJ2-7	ASSFGRDYEQY
TRBV25-1	TRBJ2-1	ASSATSGRVYEQF
TRBV27	TRBJ2-7	ASSLRDSISYEQY
TRBV10-3	TRBJ1-2	AISGAGEVEGYT
TRBV6-4	TRBJ1-1	ASSDRQDTEAF
TRBV16	TRBJ2-1	ASSQRGTGIYNEQF
TRBV5-6	TRBJ1-2	ASSLDGEFYT
TRBV4-1	TRBJ2-7	ASSQGLAASYEQY
TRBV27	TRBJ1-4	ASSDTPPGQGLYEKLF
TRBV19	TRBJ2-2	ASSIVLKYGELF
TRBV28	TRBJ2-7	ASSSISYEQY
TRBV18	TRBJ2-7	ASSSGQATYEQY
TRBV28	TRBJ2-1	ASSHGSSYNEQF
TRBV5-1	TRBJ2-7	ASRQGGEQY
TRBV29-1	TRBJ2-1	SVIGTGIGNEQF
TRBV15	TRBJ1-3	ATSRRPRGLISGNTIY
TRBV6-5	TRBJ2-1	ASSIRLAANEQF
TRBV15	TRBJ1-1	ATSRQTGVTEAF
TRBV7-8	TRBJ2-7	ASSPRQGSYEQY
TRBV7-3	TRBJ1-2	ASSYWGQGGYGYT
TRBV10-1	TRBJ2-1	ASPGTNYNEQF
TRBV7-2	TRBJ1-2	ASSRKGQGARGYT
TRBV27	TRBJ1-5	ASSFAVYQPQH
TRBV7-8	TRBJ1-5	ASSLSGVIGNQPQH
TRBV7-2	TRBJ2-7	ASSNPTSYEQY
TRBV28	TRBJ2-3	ASSFSGDFTDTQY
TRBV29-1	TRBJ2-1	SVKGTSGRVDEQF
TRBV9	TRBJ2-7	ASSPYGTSYEQY
TRBV5-1	TRBJ1-5	ASSLTGGYNQPQH
TRBV6-5	TRBJ1-1	ASSYLTGETEAF
TRBV7-2	TRBJ2-7	ASSLARSGAVYEQY
TRBV5-1	TRBJ2-7	ASSLVTGASYEQY
TRBV6-4	TRBJ2-1	ASSDRLAGYNEQF
TRBV7-9	TRBJ1-2	SSSLKVSSAGGYT
TRBV14	TRBJ2-1	ASSQDYLNGLAGENEQF
TRBV2	TRBJ1-5	ASRWTGEPQH
TRBV11-2	TRBJ2-1	ASSLDLRTSGSSSYNEQF
TRBV11-2	TRBJ1-1	ASSRTSNTEAF
TRBV6-7	TRBJ2-2	ASTHGQGVSACGTGELF
TRBV7-9	TRBJ1-1	ASSLINTEAF
TRBV6-5	TRBJ1-1	ASSLRALATEAF
TRBV7-9	TRBJ2-7	ASSSPPSPLRD
TRBV14	TRBJ2-7	ASSWAGGTYEQY
TRBV5-4	TRBJ1-2	ASSFSRAYGYT
TRBV2	TRBJ1-6	ASSETRGNSPLH
TRBV20-1	TRBJ2-1	SARENEQF
TRBV6-1	TRBJ2-3	ASIFVLSTDTQY
TRBV11-2	TRBJ2-1	ASSLLAGGAYNEQF
TRBV6-1	TRBJ1-6	ASTRAGGNSPLH
TRBV30	TRBJ2-7	AWSAGTSGLYEQY
TRBV12-2	TRBJ2-7	ASRSWTSGRGRRSYEQY
TRBV5-1	TRBJ2-7	ASSLDGMGLEQY
TRBV19	TRBJ2-3	ASSPGGSDTQY
TRBV18	TRBJ1-1	ASSPKETGANTEAF
TRBV28	TRBJ1-1	ASSLWDIRRDTEAF
TRBV6-5	TRBJ2-1	ASSYSPLAGVEQF
TRBV28	TRBJ2-5	ASSLNPRGMETQY
TRBV28	TRBJ1-2	ASSLGRADRGYT
TRBV7-6	TRBJ1-1	ASSSVQGNTEAF